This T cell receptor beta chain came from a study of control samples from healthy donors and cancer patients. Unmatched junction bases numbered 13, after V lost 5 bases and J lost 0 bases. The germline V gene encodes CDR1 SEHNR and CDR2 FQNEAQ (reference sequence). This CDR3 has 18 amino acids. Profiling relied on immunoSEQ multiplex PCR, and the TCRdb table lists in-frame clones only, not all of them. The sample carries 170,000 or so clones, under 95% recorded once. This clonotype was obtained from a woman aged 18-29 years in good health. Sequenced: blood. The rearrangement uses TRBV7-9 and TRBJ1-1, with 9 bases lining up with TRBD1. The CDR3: CASSAPGQGGKMNTEAFF. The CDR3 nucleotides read TGTGCCAGCAGCGCCCCGGGACAGGGAGGTAAGATGAACACTGAAGCTTTCTTT.